A selection of T cell receptor beta chains follows, all from one sample in a study of radiation and T cells in renal cell carcinoma. Libraries were prepared by immunoSEQ multiplex PCR; TCRdb keeps only in-frame clonotypes and omits some of them. In the table there are more than 140,000 clones, over 65% of which are singletons. The starting material was blood, obtained from a patient whose treatment included radiotherapy and nephrectomy. These receptors came from a woman between 50 and 59 years old with renal cell carcinoma. CDR3s include the opening cysteine and the closing phenylalanine or tryptophan. A D gene is named only where the DNA matches it firmly. Size is omitted from some rows. Given values are once, few, many or a class for expanded clones.

V: TRBV28
size: -
J: TRBJ1-2
D: TRBD1
CDR3: CASSPGQDYGYTF

V: TRBV5-1
size: -
J: TRBJ2-7
D: TRBD2
CDR3: CASSLARSGGLDEQYF

V: TRBV5-4
size: -
J: TRBJ2-1
D: TRBD1
CDR3: CASSAYHGTGYNEQFF

V: TRBV18
size: few
J: TRBJ2-7
D: TRBD1
CDR3: CASSPSPGGLRHEQYF

V: TRBV6-6
size: -
J: TRBJ1-3
D: -
CDR3: CASSRDPADGNTIYF

V: TRBV6-1
size: -
J: TRBJ2-1
D: -
CDR3: CASKTGGTLNNEQFF

V: TRBV5-1
size: -
J: TRBJ1-2
D: -
CDR3: CASSLGAGGGKSDGYTF

V: TRBV5-1
size: -
J: TRBJ1-4
D: TRBD1
CDR3: CASSDRTGTNEKLFF

V: TRBV9
size: once
J: TRBJ1-1
D: -
CDR3: CASSETGNTEAFF

V: TRBV11-2
size: once
J: TRBJ2-7
D: -
CDR3: CASSADRSSYEQYF

V: TRBV19
size: -
J: TRBJ2-3
D: TRBD1
CDR3: CASSTNSGTGRGDTQYF

V: TRBV27
size: -
J: TRBJ1-6
D: TRBD1
CDR3: CASSPGTGGTGGSPLHF

V: TRBV29-1
size: -
J: TRBJ2-5
D: -
CDR3: CSVDLGYGETQYF

V: TRBV27
size: -
J: TRBJ2-6
D: -
CDR3: CASSFLSGTESGANVLTF

V: TRBV5-1
size: -
J: TRBJ2-2
D: -
CDR3: CASSSIQGGGELFF

V: TRBV27
size: once
J: TRBJ1-2
D: TRBD1
CDR3: CASSPQGALSSYTF

V: TRBV9
size: -
J: TRBJ2-3
D: -
CDR3: CASSVAGVFQDTQYF

V: TRBV6-5
size: -
J: TRBJ2-1
D: -
CDR3: CASSLSGYEQFF

V: TRBV15
size: once
J: TRBJ1-4
D: -
CDR3: CATSRTVATNEKLFF

V: TRBV10-3
size: -
J: TRBJ1-5
D: -
CDR3: CASAGWGGGQPQHF